The 8 T cell receptor beta chains presented below share a single source sample, sequenced in a study of blood T cell repertoires in COVID-19. Some clones are missing from TCRdb's copy, which holds only in-frame ones; the method was immunoSEQ multiplex PCR. The data contain 200,000 to 250,000 clones, 88% of them seen just once; the ten biggest clones take up 2.7%. The material sequenced was peripheral blood. These receptors were taken from a woman aged 60-70 years with acute or convalescent COVID-19.

V gene TRBV6-5 combines with J gene TRBJ1-3; perhaps TRBD1 as D (5 bases). CDR3 length equals 15 residues. The V end lost 6 bases, the J end lost 1 base, and 13 bases lay between the germline ends. Germline values: CDR1 MNHEY, CDR2 SVGAGI. The DNA of the CDR3 is TGTGCCAGCAGGCAATACAGGATTTCTGGAAACACCATATATTTT. Translation gives CASRQYRISGNTIYF.

V and J are TRBV11-1 and TRBJ2-1; 8 bases match TRBD2. The CDR3 covers 13 residues. The trim removed 5 bases at V and 8 bases at J, leaving 5 bases unmatched. CDR1 and CDR2 (germline): SGHAT, FQDESV (reference sequence). CDR3 sequence reads: CASSPVGLDEQFF. For the CDR3, the DNA is TGTGCCAGCAGCCCCGTGGGACTAGATGAGCAGTTCTTC.

V and J are TRBV6-5 and TRBJ1-6, with 7 bases aligning to TRBD1. J gave up 9 bases and V 6 bases, and 8 bases lay outside the gene matches. The CDR3 consists of 14 residues. From germline, CDR1 is MNHEY and CDR2 SVGAGI. The CDR3 here is CASRKTGFPSPLHF. In DNA form, the CDR3 reads TGTGCCAGCAGGAAGACAGGGTTTCCTTCACCCCTCCACTTT.

The chain couples TRBV30 to TRBJ1-5, with a weak D call TRBD1 (6 bases). With 1 base removed from V and 5 bases from J, the gap between germline ends came to 9 bases. The germline V gene encodes CDR1 GTSNPN and CDR2 SVGIG (reference sequence). There are 13 residues in the CDR3. Here the CDR3 reads CAWSGGLDQPQHF. CDR3 nucleotide sequence: TGTGCCTGGAGTGGGGGGCTAGATCAGCCCCAGCATTTT.

J is TRBJ1-5 and V is TRBV28, with 9 nucleotides matching TRBD1. CDR3 length: 15 residues. The V and J ends lost 3 bases and 7 bases, in that order; junction bases with no gene match: 7. Germline V lookup: CDR1 MDHEN, CDR2 SYDVKM. This chain's CDR3 is CASSLLGQGQQPQHF. The CDR3 DNA follows: TGTGCCAGCAGTTTGTTGGGACAGGGCCAACAGCCCCAGCATTTT.

The V call is TRBV28, the J call TRBJ1-4; TRBD1 matches at 11 bases. The length of the CDR3 is 16 residues. Germline V lookup: CDR1 MDHEN, CDR2 SYDVKM. V lost 6 bases, J lost 0 bases, and 3 bases stayed unmatched. The CDR3 protein is CASSGTGGATNEKLFF. CDR3 nucleotides: TGTGCCAGCAGCGGGACAGGGGGAGCAACTAATGAAAAACTGTTTTTT.

V is TRBV7-2 and J is TRBJ2-7; 12 bases map to TRBD2. The CDR3 runs 18 residues. Losses at the gene ends were 5 bases for V and 4 bases for J; bases not matched to a gene: 15. CDR1 is SGHTA, CDR2 FQGNSA, per germline. Written as DNA, the CDR3 is TGTGCCAGCAGCACCGGGACTAGCGGGCCAGGGGGATTTTACGAGCAGTACTTC. Translated: CASSTGTSGPGGFYEQYF.

In its sample, this clone was seen many times. The genes are TRBV19 and TRBJ2-7, with 11 nucleotides matching TRBD1. CDR1 and CDR2 from the germline V gene are LNHDA and SQIVND (reference sequence). J lost 6 bases, V lost 5 bases, and 6 bases had no gene match. The CDR3 sequence is 14 residues long. The CDR3 loop reads CASSPWTGGGEQYF. The DNA for the CDR3 is TGTGCCAGTAGTCCGTGGACAGGGGGCGGCGAGCAGTACTTC.